These 25 T cell receptor beta chains came from one sample sequenced in a study of OX40 agonist ivuxolimab in advanced cancers. Produced via immunoSEQ multiplex PCR; TCRdb's table is partial and in-frame only. In the table there are 43,000 or so clones, around nine tenths of which are singletons. The specimen comprised CD4+ or CD8+ T cells sorted from blood, sampled in a trial of the OX40 agonist ivuxolimab. Every receptor here comes from an adult with an advanced solid tumor such as melanoma, head and neck, liver or kidney cancer.

V usage is TRBV4-1 and J usage is TRBJ2-1, with 7 bases fitting TRBD1. Germline loops: CDR1 MGHRA, CDR2 YSYEKL. Unmatched junction bases numbered 3, after V lost 10 bases and J lost 0 bases. The CDR3 totals 13 residues. Written as DNA, the CDR3 is TGCGCCACCGGACAGGACTCCTACAATGAGCAGTTCTTC. Translation gives CATGQDSYNEQFF.

The V call is TRBV9, the J call TRBJ1-1; D might be TRBD1 (5 bases). CDR1 and CDR2 from the germline V gene are SGDLS and YYNGEE. This CDR3 spans 14 amino acids. The V and J ends lost 4 bases and 1 base respectively, with 11 bases between them. The CDR3 here is CASSTRDRNTEAFF. The CDR3 coding sequence is TGTGCCAGCAGCACCCGAGACAGGAACACTGAAGCTTTCTTT.

The rearrangement links TRBV4-1 to TRBJ2-2, with TRBD2 identical over 12 bases. CDR1 MGHRA and CDR2 YSYEKL come from the germline V gene. The trim removed 4 bases at V and 9 bases at J, leaving 9 bases unmatched. The CDR3 sequence is 16 residues long. CDR3 bases: TGCGCCAGCAGCCCAATACCCCTAGCGGGAGGGTGGGAGCTGTTTTTT. Translation gives CASSPIPLAGGWELFF.

This chain connects TRBV28 to TRBJ2-6; 7 bases line up with TRBD1. The CDR3 extends over 19 amino acids. V gave up 3 bases and J gave up 0 bases; unmatched junction bases: 11. Germline loops: CDR1 MDHEN, CDR2 SYDVKM. The DNA for the CDR3 is TGTGCCAGCAGTTTTCCGCCGACAGGGCCTGCCTCTGGGGCCAACGTCCTGACTTTC. Protein sequence: CASSFPPTGPASGANVLTF.

This chain connects TRBV7-2 to TRBJ2-7, with D unresolved. The CDR3 runs to 13 residues. CDR1 and CDR2 from the germline V gene are SGHTA and FQGNSA. The ends were cut back, 1 base at V and 4 bases at J, with 8 bases in the middle. The DNA for the CDR3 is TGTGCCAGCAGCTTAGGGCTAAGATACGAGCAGTACTTC. Amino acid sequence: CASSLGLRYEQYF.

This chain links TRBV9 with TRBJ2-3; TRBD2 aligns across 10 bases. The CDR3 totals 16 residues. Trimming took 0 bases from V and 5 from J; bases not matched to a gene: 6. The germline V gene has CDR1 SGDLS and CDR2 YYNGEE. The CDR3 sequence is CASSVESGGEVDTQYF. The CDR3 DNA follows: TGTGCCAGCAGCGTAGAGAGCGGGGGGGAGGTAGATACGCAGTATTTT.

The chain joins TRBV13 to TRBJ2-2, with D unclear. Germline CDR1 PRHDT, CDR2 FYEKMQ (reference sequence). V lost 5 bases, J lost 4 bases, and 11 bases lay in between. This CDR3 contains 14 residues. CDR3 sequence (DNA): TGTGCCAGCAGCGTTGAAGGGCGCACCGGGGAGCTGTTTTTT. Translating it yields CASSVEGRTGELFF. The variable domain in full, completed from reference TRBV13 and TRBJ2-2, reads AAGVIQSPRHLIKEKRETATLKCYPIPRHDTVYWYQQGPGQDPQFLISFYEKMQSDKGSIPDRFSAQQFSDYHSELNMSSLELGDSALYFCASSVEGRTGELFFGEGSRLTVL.

The V gene is TRBV29-1, the J gene TRBJ2-3; a possible D gene is TRBD1 (6 bases). The V and J ends lost 8 bases and 10 bases respectively, with 19 bases between them. Germline-derived CDR1 and CDR2 are SQVTM and ANQGSEA. The CDR3 is 12 residues long. The CDR3, as DNA: TGCAGCAGTGGTGGACAGACCCCGCCGCAGTATTTT. Translation gives CSSGGQTPPQYF.

The V gene is TRBV7-3, the J gene TRBJ2-2; D possibly uses TRBD1 or TRBD2 (5 bases each). V was pared by 4 bases and J by 2 bases, with 11 bases between. The CDR3 spans 15 residues. Germline-derived CDR1 and CDR2 are SGHTA and FQGTGA. The CDR3 protein is CASSSSGTNTGELFF. In nucleotides, the CDR3 is TGTGCCAGCAGCTCTTCCGGGACCAACACCGGGGAGCTGTTTTTT.

V gene TRBV27 combines with J gene TRBJ2-1; 11 nucleotides align to TRBD2. The V segment lost 6 bases and the J segment 5 bases; nucleotides outside the gene matches: 6. The length of the CDR3 is 15 residues. Germline V gene lookup returns CDR1 MNHEY and CDR2 SMNVEV (reference sequence). The CDR3 region is CASSPTSGSDNEQFF. Written as DNA, the CDR3 is TGTGCCAGCAGCCCAACTAGCGGGAGTGACAATGAGCAGTTCTTC.

This clone appeared a few times. Additional DNA sequences in this sample encode the identical CDR3. The chain combines TRBV9 with TRBJ2-1, with D perhaps matching TRBD2 (5 bases). Germline V CDR1 and CDR2: SGDLS, YYNGEE. V gave up 3 bases and J gave up 5 bases, with 6 bases separating them. The CDR3 is made up of 12 amino acids. The CDR3 nucleotides read TGTGCCAGCAGCGCGCGGGACAATGAGCAGTTCTTC. Protein product: CASSARDNEQFF.

The genes are TRBV6-5 and TRBJ1-2; 9 bases align to TRBD1. Trimming removed 6 bases from V and 6 bases from J; junction bases left unmatched: 5. The CDR3 consists of 13 residues. CDR1 and CDR2 from the germline V gene are MNHEY and SVGAGI. The CDR3 DNA sequence: TGTGCCAGCAGGGGGGGACAGGGACATGGCTACACCTTC. Protein sequence: CASRGGQGHGYTF.

The chain links TRBV7-6 to TRBJ1-1, with TRBD1 identical over 8 bases. CDR1 SGHVS and CDR2 FNYEAQ come from the germline V gene. CDR3 length: 16 residues. Trimming removed 5 bases from V and 1 base from J; junction bases left unmatched: 9. The CDR3 nucleotides read TGTGCCAGCAGCCCCGAGAGACAGGGGTGGAACACTGAAGCTTTCTTT. Protein product: CASSPERQGWNTEAFF.

The CDR3 loop is CASSLSRYREQYF. The CDR3 DNA reads TGTGCCAGCAGCTTAAGCAGGTATCGCGAGCAGTACTTC. This rearrangement joins TRBV7-2 to TRBJ2-7; unclear D gene. The CDR3 has 13 residues. Germline V gene lookup returns CDR1 SGHTA and CDR2 FQGNSA. The germline V and J ends were trimmed by 2 bases and 6 bases, with 11 bases remaining between them.

The rearrangement joins TRBV27 to TRBJ2-7; D uncertain. Germline CDR1 is MNHEY and CDR2 is SMNVEV (reference sequence). CDR3 length: 11 amino acids. V lost 3 bases and J lost 6, with 6 bases in between. The CDR3 DNA is TGTGCCAGCAGTTTTAAGGGCGAGCAGTACTTC. As protein: CASSFKGEQYF.

The genes are TRBV5-1 and TRBJ2-1; D remains unclear. Germline-derived CDR1 and CDR2 are SGHRS and YFSETQ. This CDR3 contains 18 residues. V gave up 3 bases and J gave up 5 bases, with 24 bases separating them. CDR3 protein: CASSSFPQDLLPDNEQFF. The CDR3 DNA is TGCGCCAGCAGCTCCTTCCCCCAGGATCTTCTCCCCGACAATGAGCAGTTCTTC.

This chain joins TRBV27 and TRBJ1-4; D is possibly TRBD1 (5 bases). The CDR3 contains 16 residues. The V end was cut by 3 bases, the J end by 2 bases, with 13 bases between. CDR1 MNHEY and CDR2 SMNVEV come from the germline V gene (reference sequence). DNA of the CDR3: TGTGCCAGCAGTTTGGCGGCAGGGTTTACTAATGAAAAACTGTTTTTT. Encoded protein: CASSLAAGFTNEKLFF.

The chain is built from TRBV6-5 and TRBJ2-7; the D is unclear. Per germline, CDR1 MNHEY and CDR2 SVGAGI. The CDR3 is 12 residues long. V was cut by 7 bases and J by 4 bases, with 11 bases left in between. The DNA for the CDR3 is TGTGCCAGCAATAGGGTTTCGTACGAGCAGTACTTC. Protein: CASNRVSYEQYF.

The rearrangement uses TRBV4-1 and TRBJ1-5, with D tentatively TRBD1 (5 bases). Trimming pared 4 bases from V and 2 bases from J, leaving 12 bases between. CDR1 MGHRA and CDR2 YSYEKL come from the germline V gene. The CDR3 totals 15 residues. The CDR3 nucleotides are TGCGCCAGCAGCCTGAGGGACCTAGGCAATCAGCCCCAGCATTTT. As protein: CASSLRDLGNQPQHF.

Concerning this clone itself: At one of its ends the junction is not consistent with the germline gene, which may arise from a read error. The chain joins TRBV11-2 to TRBJ2-1, with D unclear. CDR3 length equals 15 residues. CDR1 and CDR2 (germline): SGHAT, FQNNGV. CDR3 nucleotides: TGCGCCAGCAGCCAAGACCAAGGTAGTAAAAATGAGCAGTTCTTC. Its protein product is CASSQDQGSKNEQFF.

The rearrangement uses TRBV27 and TRBJ2-1; D is unclear. Germline V lookup: CDR1 MNHEY, CDR2 SMNVEV (reference sequence). There are 15 residues in the CDR3. Between the trimmed V and J ends, which lost 6 bases and 1 base, there was a span of 13 bases. The CDR3 nucleotides are TGTGCCAGCAGCCGCCGGGCCCAGTCCTACAATGAGCAGTTCTTC. Encoded protein: CASSRRAQSYNEQFF.

CDR3 coding DNA: TGTGCCAGCAGCGTAGTGGGCGGAGGCTATGGCTACACCTTC. Protein: CASSVVGGGYGYTF. The chain employs TRBV9 and TRBJ1-2; D not certain. Germline loops: CDR1 SGDLS, CDR2 YYNGEE. V lost 0 bases and J lost 4, with 10 bases in between. The CDR3 runs to 14 residues.

The V and J genes are TRBV7-9 and TRBJ2-3; 9 bases match TRBD2. V gave up 1 base and J gave up 14 bases; unmatched junction bases: 13. The CDR3 extends over 15 amino acids. CDR1 and CDR2 from the germline V gene are SEHNR and FQNEAQ (reference sequence). The DNA for the CDR3 is TGTGCCAGCAGCTTAGTCACTCGGCTAGCGGGGACCGGGTATTTT. Encoded protein: CASSLVTRLAGTGYF.

The gene calls are TRBV2 and TRBJ2-7; 9 nucleotides match TRBD2. CDR1 SNHLY and CDR2 FYNNEI come from the germline V gene. The CDR3 extends over 14 amino acids. V lost 3 bases to trimming and J lost 4 bases; unmatched junction nucleotides: 4. CDR3 sequence reads: CASSEWLAGYEQYF. The DNA for the CDR3 is TGTGCCAGCAGTGAGTGGCTAGCGGGATACGAGCAGTACTTC.

The J gene is TRBJ1-5, the V gene TRBV4-3; no reliable D call. CDR1 is LGHNA, CDR2 YSLEER, per germline. The CDR3 contains 14 residues. With 1 base removed from V and 1 base from J, the gap between germline ends came to 5 bases. CDR3 amino acids: CASSQGASNQPQHF. The CDR3, as DNA: TGCGCCAGCAGCCAAGGGGCGAGCAATCAGCCCCAGCATTTT.